This T cell receptor beta chain was retrieved from a study of T cell responses to AZD1222 COVID-19 vaccine. Sequencing used immunoSEQ multiplex PCR; TCRdb keeps in-frame clones, though not all of them. The data show around 100,000 clones, with about 90% seen just once and under 2% held by the top ten. The germline V gene encodes CDR1 SGHNT and CDR2 YYREEE (reference sequence). The CDR3 is 14 amino acids. The V gene end was trimmed by 5 bases and the J gene end by 2 bases; junction bases not matched to a gene: 4. Findings and limits, study-wide: The study reported that nearly half of spike-specific TCRs target unmutated variant regions. Two AZD1222 administrations were followed by greater Spike-specific TCR breadth and depth.

On this clone: Its antigen is unidentified.

This receptor was identified in an adult in good health. The starting material was peripheral blood, obtained on day 0 of AZD1222 vaccination. The chain joins TRBV5-4 to TRBJ2-7; 10 bases are shared with TRBD2. CDR3 sequence (DNA): TGTGCCAGCAGAAGGACTAGCGGCCCCTACGAGCAGTACTTC. Translation: CASRRTSGPYEQYF.